This TCR beta chain was profiled in a study of T cells after yellow fever vaccination. This clonotype was picked up many times. TCRdb passed the 5' RACE reads through MiXCR, listing each CDR3 protein once. The data show hundreds of thousands of distinct CDR3 sequences, more than 9% seen once. The source of this sequence is a man aged 25 to 40 who received the YFV17D yellow fever vaccine. This sample comprised PBMCs, obtained on the day of the yellow fever booster vaccination.

The chain's CDR3 is CASSLGQGTNQPQHF. CDR3 nucleotides: TGCGCCAGCAGCTTGGGACAGGGCACGAATCAGCCCCAGCATTTT. The chain recombines TRBV5-1 with TRBJ1-5; 7 bases fit TRBD1. J was trimmed by 4 bases and V by 0 bases; bases with no gene match: 4. The CDR3 is made up of 15 amino acids. Germline CDR1 is SGHRS and CDR2 is YFSETQ.